This T cell receptor beta chain was obtained from a study of cytomegalovirus exposure and HLA in healthy donors. The CDR3 covers 16 residues. The PCR had 60 Vbeta and 13 Jbeta primers. Sequencing used immunoSEQ multiplex PCR; TCRdb keeps in-frame clones, though not all of them. The repertoire has roughly 180,000 clones, just over 75% of them found once; the top ten carry approximately 1.5%. The sequence derives from a woman in her twenties or thirties in good health and CMV-seropositive. The chain has TRBV21-1 and TRBJ2-7; the table's TRBD2 call for D was not verified on the DNA. TRBV21-1 is designated a pseudogene. Sequencing was carried out using PBMCs. CDR3 DNA sequence: TGTGCCAGCAGCAAAGCCAGCGGGGGCCGGACCTACGAGCAGTACTTC. This translates into CASSKASGGRTYEQYF.